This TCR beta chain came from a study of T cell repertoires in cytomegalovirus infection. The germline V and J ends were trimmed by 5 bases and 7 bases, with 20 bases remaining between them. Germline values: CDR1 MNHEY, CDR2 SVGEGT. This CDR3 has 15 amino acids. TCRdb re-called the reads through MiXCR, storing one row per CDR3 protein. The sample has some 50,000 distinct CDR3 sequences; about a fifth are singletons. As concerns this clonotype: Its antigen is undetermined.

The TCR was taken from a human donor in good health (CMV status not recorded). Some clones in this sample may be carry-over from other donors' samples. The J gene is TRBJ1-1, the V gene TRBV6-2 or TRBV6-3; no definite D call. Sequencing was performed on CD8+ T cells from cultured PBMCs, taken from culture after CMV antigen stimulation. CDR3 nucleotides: TGTGCCAGCAGTGACCGGGTCTTCAATTATAATGAAGCTTTCTTT. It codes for CASSDRVFNYNEAFF.